This TCR beta chain originates from a study of Tregs in tolerant kidney transplant recipients. Study observations and caveats: Changing PCR primers prevented nucleotide comparison between some patients' samples. Donor-specific Treg expansion exceeded global Treg expansion in tolerant patients, suggesting antigen drive.

V lost 6 bases and J lost 0, with 11 bases in between. This CDR3 is 14 amino acids long. Germline V CDR1 and CDR2: LNHDA, SQIVND (reference sequence). Recipients received nonmyeloablative bone marrow transplants from related graft donors, with transient mixed chimerism. Thawed PBMCs were FACS-sorted into unstimulated CD4+CD25+CD127- regulatory T cells, CD4+CD25- non-regulatory cells, CD4 and CD8 cells. The data were produced by immunoSEQ multiplex PCR, yet TCRdb's version contains in-frame clones alone and is incomplete. Here the sample spans more than 90,000 clones, 93% being singletons. This clone has a handful of counts. The antigen is undetermined.

The receptor was derived from a human patient who received a combined kidney and bone marrow transplant. A subset of T cells may come from the graft donor. The sample consisted of CD4+ T cells from blood (PBMCs), taken 12 months after the transplant. The chain links TRBV19 to TRBJ1-1, with a tentative D call TRBD1 (6 bases). CDR3 residues: CASRGTGMNTEAFF. The CDR3 bases are TGTGCCAGTAGGGGTACAGGGATGAACACTGAAGCTTTCTTT.